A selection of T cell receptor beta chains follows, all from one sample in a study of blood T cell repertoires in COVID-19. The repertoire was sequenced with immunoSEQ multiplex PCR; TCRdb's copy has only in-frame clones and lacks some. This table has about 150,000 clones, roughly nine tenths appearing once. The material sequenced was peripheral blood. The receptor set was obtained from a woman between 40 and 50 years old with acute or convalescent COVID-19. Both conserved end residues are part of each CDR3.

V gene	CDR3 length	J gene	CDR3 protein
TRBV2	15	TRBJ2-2	CASSEQGTNTGELFF
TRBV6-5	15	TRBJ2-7	CASTRGLAGDYEQYF
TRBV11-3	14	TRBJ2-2	CASRDRGLTGELFF
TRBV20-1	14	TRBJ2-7	CSASSQREGYEQYF
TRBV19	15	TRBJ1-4	CASSIVSDRYEKLFF
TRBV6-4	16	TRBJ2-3	CASSDSTSASTDTQYF
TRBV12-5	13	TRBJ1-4	CASGLGEGEKLFF
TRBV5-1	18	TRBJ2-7	CASSSRTSGGASLVEQYF
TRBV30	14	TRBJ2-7	CAVNKGGPYYEQYF
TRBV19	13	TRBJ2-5	CASSQTSKETQYF
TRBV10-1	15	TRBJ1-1	CASSESRRGNTEAFF
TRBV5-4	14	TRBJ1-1	CASSFWATTKEAFF
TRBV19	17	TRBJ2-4	CASSSQRASTSSWIQYF
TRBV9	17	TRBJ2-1	CASSVAGLLAGVSEQFF
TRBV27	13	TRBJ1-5	CASSLGDNQPQHF
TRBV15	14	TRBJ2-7	CATSHGQGAYEQYF
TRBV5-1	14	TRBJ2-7	CASSSEGGGHEQYF
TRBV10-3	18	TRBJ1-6	CAISETRTGSSYNSPLHF
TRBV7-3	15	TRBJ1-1	CASSLIPLANTEAFF
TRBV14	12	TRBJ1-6	CASGRVNSPLHF
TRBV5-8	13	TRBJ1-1	CASSGRDRDEAFF
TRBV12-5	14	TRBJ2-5	CASGMFDYRDTQYF
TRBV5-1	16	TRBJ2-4	CASSLEGQAYKNIQYF
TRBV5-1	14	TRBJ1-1	CASSADTGNTEAFF
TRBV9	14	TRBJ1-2	CASSSRTGGEGYTF
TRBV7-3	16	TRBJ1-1	CASSLQAGVVGTEAFF
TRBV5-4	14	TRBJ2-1	CASSFTGSYNEQFF
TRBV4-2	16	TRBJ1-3	CASSLTGGSSGNTIYF
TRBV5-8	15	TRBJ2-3	CASSLGQARTDTQYF
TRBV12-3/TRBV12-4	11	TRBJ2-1	CATGLAVEQFF
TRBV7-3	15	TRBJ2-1	CASSFTQGSYNEQFF
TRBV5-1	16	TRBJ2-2	CASSRAGGSNTGELFF
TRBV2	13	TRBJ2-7	CASSGQGISEQYF
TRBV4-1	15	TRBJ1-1	CASSQAWAANTEAFF
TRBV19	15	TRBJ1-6	CASSAETGSVSPLHF
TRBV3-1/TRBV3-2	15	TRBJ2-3	CASSPSPRGADTQYF
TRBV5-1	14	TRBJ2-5	CASSSGLIQETQYF
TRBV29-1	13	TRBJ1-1	CSVLGTVGPEAFF
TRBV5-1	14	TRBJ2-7	CATTPGTGSYEQYF
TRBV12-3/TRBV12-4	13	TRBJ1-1	CASSLGTGTEAFF
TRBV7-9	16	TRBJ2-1	CASRTRLAGGGDEQFF
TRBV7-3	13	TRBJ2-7	CASSVSGVHEQYF
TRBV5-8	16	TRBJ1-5	CASSRRTGSLDQPQHF
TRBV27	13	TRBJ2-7	CASSLKREYEQYF
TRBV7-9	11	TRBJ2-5	CASGPQETQYF
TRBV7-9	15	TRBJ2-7	CASSLSAGASYEQYF
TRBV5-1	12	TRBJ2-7	CASSLFAYEQYF
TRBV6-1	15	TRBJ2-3	CASSDIAGESDTQYF
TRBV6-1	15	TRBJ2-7	CASSDIPGLGAEQYF
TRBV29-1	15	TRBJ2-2	CSVEHGQGNTGELFF
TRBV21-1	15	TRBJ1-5	CASSNPGFHNQPQHF
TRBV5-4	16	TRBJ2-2	CASSLTSGVNTGELFF
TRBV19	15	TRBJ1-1	CASRDHQGGWTEAFF
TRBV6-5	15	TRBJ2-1	CASSQNQEVDNEQFF